This T cell receptor beta chain was recovered during a study of blood T cell repertoires in COVID-19 (dated by TCRdb to 2018 to 2021). For the study in its entirety: Collaborator samples came from the United States, Italy and Spain and covered acute and convalescent phases of COVID-19. HLA class I and class II types, where available, came from metadata supplied by the sample provider rather than from assay-based typing. Samples came from the ongoing ImmuneRACE study (first 160 participants) plus 1,254 subjects from 6 global collaborators. The material from the prospective study consisted of cDNA or gDNA derived from T cells, B-cell-depleted T cells, or PBMCs. A freely available public database, intended as a resource for researchers studying the immune response to SARS-CoV-2, is where the repertoires were released. Subjects who had been exposed to COVID-19, were actively infected with it, or had recovered from it provided the deeply sampled blood TCRbeta repertoires that made up the dataset. Nearly every sample came with metadata listing a de-identified subject ID, COVID-19 status, age in years and sex.

Summary of the overall study and its limitations: The quantity of clinical and demographic metadata differed by source and by participant and was supplied without curation.

The CDR3 measures 15 amino acids from cysteine to phenylalanine. The kept DNA is CDR3 alone, 45 bases in frame from the first base. The germline V and J ends show losses of 3 bases and 3 bases respectively, and no gene match explains 1 base of the junction. The germline V gene supplies CDR1 KGHDR and CDR2 SFDVKD. TCRbeta CDR3 regions were amplified from genomic DNA using the immunoSEQ Assay, a bias-controlled multiplex PCR. On the authors' methods: The number of nucleated cells in each sample was estimated from the amplification of reference gene primers within the assay. Sequence reads were collapsed and filtered to measure the absolute abundance of every unique TCRbeta CDR3 rearrangement. For each sample, productive Simpson clonality was calculated by taking the square root of Simpson's diversity index across productive rearrangements. The source is immuneACCESS, and TCRdb retained only in-frame sequences with V and J called. Part of the clones is not carried over; for the studies checked, unresolved V genes explain less than half of this, and the remainder is unexplained. D and trimming were read from the DNA, whereas the V and J calls and clone size are those reported in that table. Here the sample has around 200,000 clones; about 88% occur a single time. The ten largest clones take up 2.5% to 3.5% of the sample.

Collaborating institutions collected whole blood in K2EDTA tubes following their own protocols. For TCRbeta analysis, collaborators shipped samples as frozen whole blood, isolated PBMCs, or DNA extracted from either of those sample types. In regard to this clone: Its antigen remains unidentified. Base-call qualities are not available, and no considerably larger clone is one nucleotide away.

The chain is encoded by TRBV24-1 joined to TRBJ1-5; 10 bases in the middle match TRBD1. Material for sequencing was peripheral blood. The receptor was derived from a middle-aged man with active or convalescent COVID-19. Read as DNA, the sequence is TGTGCCACCAGTGATGGGACAGGGGACAATCAGCCCCAGCATTTT. This translates into CATSDGTGDNQPQHF.